This paragraph reports one T cell receptor (beta chain). The antigen is unknown. What was sequenced were expressed TCRB transcripts, since all of the isolated RNA had been reverse transcribed. The protocol was immunoSEQ multiplex PCR, while the TCRdb copy is restricted to in-frame clones and leaves out a portion. The table records some 360,000 clones, about 10% of them present only once. This entry comes from a study of beta chain features in type 1 diabetes. For the study at large: All samples combined gave 107,917,701 sorted cells for examination.

The germline gives CDR1 MDHEN, CDR2 SYDVKM. The V end was cut by 2 bases, the J end by 9 bases, with 17 bases between. The CDR3 runs to 14 residues. Notes on the study in general: PCR could preferentially amplify shorter templates, alike in patients and controls. TCRB CDR3s were moderately but significantly shorter in Type 1 diabetes patients in all four CD4+ subsets.

The sequenced material came from central memory CD4+ T cells from blood. This chain uses TRBV28 with TRBJ2-7; D tentatively fits TRBD1 or TRBD2 (6 bases each). The sequence came from a man in his thirties or forties with type 1 diabetes. CDR3 sequence (DNA): TGTGCCAGCAGTTTACCGAGGTCGGGGGCGTGGCAGTACTTC. Amino acid sequence: CASSLPRSGAWQYF.